These 29 T cell receptor beta chains were all obtained from the same sample, sequenced in a study of PD-1 blockade in classical Hodgkin lymphoma. Noted time point: cycle 4 day 1 (C4D1), after 6 weeks of nivolumab. Following autologous stem cell transplantation, relapse occurred in every patient, and exposure to brentuximab vedotin varied. Sequenced by immunoSEQ multiplex PCR; TCRdb stores in-frame clones only, minus some. The data contain tens of thousands of clones, roughly 77% of them seen just once; the ten biggest clones take up roughly a fifth. The sequenced sample was peripheral blood mononuclear cells (PBMCs), obtained before the fourth cycle of nivolumab. All receptors come from a human donor with classical Hodgkin lymphoma.

This clone has a single count. CDR3 residues: CASSLARTSGSFEQYF. Here the CDR3 DNA reads TGTGCCAGCAGCTTAGCGCGGACTAGCGGGAGCTTCGAGCAGTACTTC. The chain couples TRBV7-9 to TRBJ2-7; 13 nucleotides match TRBD2. The CDR3 consists of 16 residues. Germline CDR1 reads SEHNR; CDR2 reads FQNEAQ (reference sequence). Germline trimming cut 0 bases from V and 6 bases from J; bases unmatched to any gene: 5.

This clone was counted only a few times. The J gene is TRBJ2-7, the V gene TRBV6-5; a possible D gene is TRBD1 (6 bases). The CDR3 contains 15 residues. CDR1 is MNHEY and CDR2 is SVGAGI in the germline V gene. V lost 6 bases, J lost 0 bases, and 15 bases lay in between. The CDR3 DNA follows: TGTGCCAGCAGCAATGGACAGACGAGCTCCTACGAGCAGTACTTC. Protein: CASSNGQTSSYEQYF.

The rearrangement uses TRBV4-2 and TRBJ1-5; 11 nucleotides line up with TRBD1. Germline lookup yields CDR1 LGHNA and CDR2 YNFKEQ. V gave up 0 bases and J gave up 5 bases; unmatched junction bases: 6. The CDR3 is 17 residues long. CDR3 amino acids: CASSQEEGTGGYQPQHF. The DNA for the CDR3 is TGTGCCAGCAGCCAAGAGGAAGGGACAGGGGGTTATCAGCCCCAGCATTTT.

The genes are TRBV19 and TRBJ2-3; 11 bases map to TRBD2. This CDR3 is 13 amino acids long. Germline loops: CDR1 LNHDA, CDR2 SQIVND (reference sequence). Trimming at V came to 6 bases and at J to 5 bases, leaving 1 base not matched to a gene. This chain's CDR3 is CASRLAGVDTQYF. CDR3 nucleotides: TGTGCCAGTAGACTAGCGGGAGTAGATACGCAGTATTTT.

This clone appeared a single time. The rearrangement links TRBV2 to TRBJ2-1, with D perhaps matching TRBD2 (6 bases). Per germline, CDR1 SNHLY and CDR2 FYNNEI. The CDR3 consists of 12 residues. Trimming removed 11 bases from V and 6 bases from J, with 14 bases in between. The CDR3 DNA reads as TGTGCCGCCGGGGCGGGGCCCAATGAGCAGTTCTTC. It encodes CAAGAGPNEQFF.

The V gene is TRBV7-9, the J gene TRBJ2-1, with 8 bases that match TRBD1. Per the germline V gene, CDR1 is SEHNR and CDR2 is FQNEAQ (reference sequence). J gave up 5 bases and V 5 bases, and 5 bases lay outside the gene matches. The CDR3 runs 14 residues. In DNA, the CDR3 is TGTGCCAGCAGCAAACAGGGGGTCGACAATGAGCAGTTCTTC. Encoded protein: CASSKQGVDNEQFF.

This clone has more than one count but fewer than ten. The chain combines TRBV6-5 with TRBJ1-5, with no clear D. CDR3 size: 13 residues. Germline lookup yields CDR1 MNHEY and CDR2 SVGAGI. Deletions cut 6 bases from V and 7 bases from J, with 13 bases between. The CDR3 DNA reads TGTGCCAGCAGCTCGGACTCTGAGCAGCCCCAGCATTTT. Encoded protein: CASSSDSEQPQHF.

The rearrangement links TRBV7-6 to TRBJ2-2, with D tentatively TRBD1 (6 bases). This CDR3 spans 18 amino acids. Trimming stripped 5 bases from V and 0 bases from J, with 19 bases between. The germline gives CDR1 SGHVS, CDR2 FNYEAQ. The CDR3 bases are TGTGCCAGCAGCCCAAGATGGGGTTCAGGGGCGAACACCGGGGAGCTGTTTTTT. Its translation: CASSPRWGSGANTGELFF.

The chain is built from TRBV19 and TRBJ2-7, with 13 bases matching TRBD2. J gave up 6 bases and V 3 bases, and 2 bases lay outside the gene matches. CDR1 and CDR2 (germline): LNHDA, SQIVND (reference sequence). The CDR3 loop spans 14 amino acids. CDR3 nucleotide sequence: TGTGCCAGTAGTATCGGGACTAGCGGGGTCGAGCAGTACTTC. Translated: CASSIGTSGVEQYF.

The rearrangement uses TRBV5-6 and TRBJ1-2, with TRBD1 matching 7 bases. This CDR3 has 13 residues. The V gene's germline CDR1 is SGHDT and CDR2 YYEEEE. Trimming removed 4 bases from V and 3 bases from J; junction bases left unmatched: 3. The CDR3 sequence: CASSVGQYYGYTF. The CDR3, as DNA: TGTGCCAGCAGCGTGGGACAGTACTATGGCTACACCTTC.

As DNA, the CDR3 is TGCGCCAGCAGCCCTTCATTGGGCACTGAAGCTTTCTTT. This gives the protein CASSPSLGTEAFF. The chain joins TRBV5-1 to TRBJ1-1; D call uncertain. Trimming took off 4 bases at V and 4 bases at J, with 11 bases between the two ends. CDR3 length: 13 residues. Germline CDR1 is SGHRS and CDR2 is YFSETQ.

This sequence joins TRBV6-5 and TRBJ2-1; 10 positions agree with TRBD1. The CDR3 totals 15 residues. Germline lookup yields CDR1 MNHEY and CDR2 SVGAGI. With 5 bases clipped from V and 4 bases from J, the junction kept 5 bases outside the gene matches. The CDR3 DNA follows: TGTGCCAGCAGTACGACAGGGGGCGAATACAATGAGCAGTTCTTC. Residues: CASSTTGGEYNEQFF.

The chain recombines TRBV21-1 with TRBJ1-5; the tabulated D call, TRBD1, remains unverified against the DNA. TRBV21-1 is a pseudogene locus. This CDR3 region has 15 residues. This CDR3 reads CASSFTATGGVPQHF. The CDR3 DNA follows: TGTGCCAGCAGCTTTACTGCTACAGGTGGCGTGCCCCAGCATTTT.

The chain carries TRBV5-4 and TRBJ1-2; tentatively, D is TRBD1 (5 bases). The germline V gene has CDR1 SGHNT and CDR2 YYREEE (reference sequence). CDR3 length: 15 amino acids. Trimming pared 1 base from V and 2 bases from J, leaving 12 bases between. CDR3 DNA: TGTGCCAGCAGCTTGCTGACAGTCGGGAACTATGGCTACACCTTC. It translates to CASSLLTVGNYGYTF.

The gene calls are TRBV5-4 and TRBJ2-1; weak D call: TRBD1 (5 bases). The germline gives CDR1 SGHNT, CDR2 YYREEE (reference sequence). V was trimmed by 2 bases and J by 7 bases, leaving 13 bases between them. The CDR3 extends over 14 amino acids. CDR3 nucleotide sequence: TGTGCCAGCAGCTTAGGGGCCCTGGTTAATGAGCAGTTCTTC. Its translation is CASSLGALVNEQFF.

The chain couples TRBV7-8 to TRBJ2-2; the D gene is possibly TRBD1 (5 bases). In germline, CDR1 is SGHVS, CDR2 FQNEAQ. CDR3 length: 19 amino acids. V shed 0 bases and J shed 0 bases, with 17 bases lying between them. The CDR3 is CASSLASGHVTPNTGELFF. The CDR3 nucleotides read TGTGCCAGCAGCTTAGCGTCAGGGCACGTCACACCGAACACCGGGGAGCTGTTTTTT.

This sequence joins TRBV27 and TRBJ1-5; D unclear. CDR3 length: 15 residues. The V and J ends lost 3 bases and 2 bases respectively, with 11 bases between them. Germline V gene data show CDR1 as MNHEY and CDR2 as SMNVEV (reference sequence). The CDR3 is CASSLSPLGNQPQHF. The CDR3 bases are TGTGCCAGCAGTTTGTCCCCTCTTGGCAATCAGCCCCAGCATTTT.

The chain employs TRBV6-1 and TRBJ2-1; maybe TRBD2 (6 bases). The CDR3 length is 15 residues. Germline V gene lookup returns CDR1 MNHNS and CDR2 SASEGT. V lost 6 bases to trimming and J lost 9 bases, with 21 bases between them. The CDR3: CASSYRTAGWVEQFF. The DNA of the CDR3 is TGTGCCAGCAGCTACCGGACTGCGGGGTGGGTTGAGCAGTTCTTC.

V gene TRBV4-1 combines with J gene TRBJ2-3; D is unclear. Trimming cost V 4 bases and J 2 bases, with 10 bases left between them. Germline CDR1 reads MGHRA; CDR2 reads YSYEKL. The CDR3 length is 14 residues. The DNA of the CDR3 is TGCGCCAGCAGCCTCTTGTGGCTCACAGATACGCAGTATTTT. The encoded protein is CASSLLWLTDTQYF.

The chain joins TRBV7-9 to TRBJ1-5; 8 bases fit TRBD1. The germline V gene has CDR1 SEHNR and CDR2 FQNEAQ (reference sequence). The CDR3 runs 16 residues. V dropped 1 base and J dropped 9; count of bases not matched to a gene: 11. CDR3 residues: CASSLEAGGTVGPQHF. The CDR3 region has the DNA TGTGCCAGCAGCTTAGAGGCAGGGGGCACAGTGGGGCCCCAGCATTTT.

The chain couples TRBV10-3 to TRBJ2-7; 9 bases agree with TRBD1. CDR1 and CDR2 (germline): ENHRY, SYGVKD. This CDR3 has 14 residues. V lost 3 bases and J lost 4; bases outside the gene matches: 4. In nucleotides, the CDR3 is TGTGCCATCAGTGATAAGGGACAGGGTTACGAGCAGTACTTC. This codes for CAISDKGQGYEQYF.

The chain couples TRBV18 to TRBJ2-2, with 11 bases aligning to TRBD2. The CDR3 has 17 amino acids. The germline V gene encodes CDR1 KGHSH and CDR2 LQKENI. The ends lost 3 bases at V and 3 bases at J; junction bases unmatched: 6. The CDR3 region is CASSPRLAGTDTGELFF. Written as DNA, the CDR3 is TGTGCCAGCTCACCCAGACTAGCGGGGACGGACACCGGGGAGCTGTTTTTT.

The CDR3 region has the DNA TGTGCCAGCAGGCCCCCGACTAGAACAGATACGCAGTATTTT. Its protein product is CASRPPTRTDTQYF. This sequence joins TRBV28 and TRBJ2-3, with D perhaps matching TRBD2 (6 bases). Per germline, CDR1 MDHEN and CDR2 SYDVKM. This CDR3 is 14 amino acids long. The V end lost 6 bases, the J end lost 3 bases, and 13 bases lay between the germline ends.

The genes are TRBV5-1 and TRBJ2-5, with 13 bases that match TRBD2. Germline values: CDR1 SGHRS, CDR2 YFSETQ. The CDR3 spans 15 residues. Germline trimming cut 4 bases from V and 5 bases from J; bases unmatched to any gene: 5. The CDR3 loop reads CASSETSGRAETQYF. CDR3 nucleotide sequence: TGCGCCAGCAGCGAAACTAGCGGGAGGGCCGAGACCCAGTACTTC.

The CDR3 nucleotides are TGTGCCAGCAGCGTAGGACGGACTAGTGCCGAGACCCAGTACTTC. Translated: CASSVGRTSAETQYF. The genes are TRBV9 and TRBJ2-5; 7 bases align to TRBD2. Trimming took 0 bases from V and 5 from J; bases not matched to a gene: 7. Germline CDR1 reads SGDLS; CDR2 reads YYNGEE. The CDR3 is 15 residues long.

The gene calls are TRBV15 and TRBJ2-1; D gene uncertain. Trimming left V 0 bases short and J 0 bases short, with 12 bases between. Germline-derived CDR1 and CDR2 are LNHNV and YYDKDF (reference sequence). CDR3 size: 17 residues. CDR3 in DNA: TGTGCCACCAGCAGAGATCGCCGGCCCAGCTCCTACAATGAGCAGTTCTTC. This sequence encodes CATSRDRRPSSYNEQFF.

The CDR3 spells CASTVRGHQPQHF. CDR3 in DNA: TGTGCCAGCACTGTCAGGGGCCATCAGCCCCAGCATTTT. The gene calls are TRBV25-1 and TRBJ1-5, with a tentative D call TRBD1 (6 bases). CDR3 length: 13 amino acids. V dropped 7 bases and J dropped 5 bases, with 12 bases sitting between them. Germline assignment: CDR1 MGHDK and CDR2 SYGVNS.

The V gene is TRBV30, the J gene TRBJ2-7, with a tentative D call TRBD1 (5 bases). The ends were cut back, 1 base at V and 5 bases at J, with 12 bases in the middle. The CDR3 consists of 13 residues. In germline, CDR1 is GTSNPN, CDR2 SVGIG (reference sequence). The CDR3 loop reads CAWSGTNFNEQYF. In DNA, the CDR3 is TGTGCCTGGAGTGGGACAAATTTTAACGAGCAGTACTTC. The whole variable domain, remainder taken from reference TRBV30 and TRBJ2-7, is SQTIHQWPATLVQPVGSPLSLECTVEGTSNPNLYWYRQAAGRGLQLLFYSVGIGQISSEVPQNLSASRPQDRQFILSSKKLLLSDSGFYLCAWSGTNFNEQYFGPGTRLTVT.

V gene TRBV7-9 combines with J gene TRBJ2-5; TRBD1 aligns across 10 bases. Trimming at V came to 4 bases and at J to 5 bases, leaving 4 bases not matched to a gene. Looked up from germline, CDR1 is SEHNR and CDR2 is FQNEAQ (reference sequence). The CDR3 is 14 residues long. The CDR3 DNA reads TGTGCCAGCAGCTCGACAGGGGGCGCGGAGACCCAGTACTTC. Protein product: CASSSTGGAETQYF.